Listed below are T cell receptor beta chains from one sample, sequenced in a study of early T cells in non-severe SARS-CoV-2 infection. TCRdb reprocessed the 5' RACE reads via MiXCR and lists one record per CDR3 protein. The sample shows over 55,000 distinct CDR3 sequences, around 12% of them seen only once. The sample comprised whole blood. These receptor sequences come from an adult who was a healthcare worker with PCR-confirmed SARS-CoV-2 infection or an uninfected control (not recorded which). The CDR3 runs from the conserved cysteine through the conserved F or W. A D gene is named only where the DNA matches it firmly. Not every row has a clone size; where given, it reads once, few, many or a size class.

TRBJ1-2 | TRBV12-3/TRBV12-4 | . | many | TGTGCCAGCAGTTTTAGGTCCGGCATAGCCTATGGCTACACCTTC | CASSFRSGIAYGYTF
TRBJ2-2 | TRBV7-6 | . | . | TGTGCCAGCAGCTCCACAGGGGAGGGCGGGGAGCTGTTTTTT | CASSSTGEGGELFF
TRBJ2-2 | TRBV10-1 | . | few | TGCGCCAGCAGTGTCTCGGGCAGCGTAAACACCGGGGAGCTGTTTTTT | CASSVSGSVNTGELFF
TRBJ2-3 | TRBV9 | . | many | TGTGCCAGCAGCGGCTTGGACCGAGAGAAAGAATTTGTCACAGATACGCAGTATTTT | CASSGLDREKEFVTDTQYF
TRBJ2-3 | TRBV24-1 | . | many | TGTGCCACCAGTGATGGCAGGGGCACAGATACGCAGTATTTT | CATSDGRGTDTQYF
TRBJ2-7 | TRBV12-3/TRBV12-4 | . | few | TGTGCCAGCAGGCCACCGGGGCCCTCCGAGCAGTACTTC | CASRPPGPSEQYF
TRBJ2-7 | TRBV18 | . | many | TGTGCCAGCTCACCTCAGGGTCAGTCCTACGAGCAGTACTTC | CASSPQGQSYEQYF
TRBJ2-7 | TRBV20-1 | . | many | TGCAGCGCTGTCTCTGATCGGTACGAGCAGTACTTC | CSAVSDRYEQYF
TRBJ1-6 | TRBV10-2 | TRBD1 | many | TGCGCCAGCAGTTACTCCAGGGGGACAAATTCACCCCTCCACTTT | CASSYSRGTNSPLHF
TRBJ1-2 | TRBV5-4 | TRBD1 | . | TGTGCCAGCAGCTTGGCAGGGGGCGGTCGTGGCTACACCTTC | CASSLAGGGRGYTF
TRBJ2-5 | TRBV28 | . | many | TGTGCCAGCAAACTTTCCGGGGCAGGGCAAGAGACCCAGTACTTC | CASKLSGAGQETQYF
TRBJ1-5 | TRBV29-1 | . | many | TGCAGCGTTGGTGGTCGGAATCAGCCCCAGCATTTT | CSVGGRNQPQHF
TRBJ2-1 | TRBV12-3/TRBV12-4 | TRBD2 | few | TGTGCCAGCAGTCAACGGGGGGGCGCCCACAATGAGCAGTTCTTC | CASSQRGGAHNEQFF
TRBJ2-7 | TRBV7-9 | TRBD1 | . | TGTGCCAGCAGCAACTCGACAGGGTACGAGCAGTACTTC | CASSNSTGYEQYF
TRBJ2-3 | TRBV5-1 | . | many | TGCGCCAGCAGCCCAGGGTCAGATACGCAGTATTTT | CASSPGSDTQYF
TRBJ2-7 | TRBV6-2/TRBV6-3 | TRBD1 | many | TGTGCCAGCAACCTGGGACAGTCCTACGAGCAGTACTTC | CASNLGQSYEQYF
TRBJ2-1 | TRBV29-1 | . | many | TGCAGCGTTGAGAGGGACAATGAGCAGTTCTTC | CSVERDNEQFF
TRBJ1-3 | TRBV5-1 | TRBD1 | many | TGCGCCAGCAGCTTGAGCCCAGGGGGCGTCGCTGGAAACACCATATATTTT | CASSLSPGGVAGNTIYF
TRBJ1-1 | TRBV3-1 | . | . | TGTGCCAGCAGCCAAGGGGGGACGAACACTGAAGCTTTCTTT | CASSQGGTNTEAFF
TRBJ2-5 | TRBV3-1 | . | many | TGTGCCAGCAGCCATCTTGAGGGGGAGACCCAGTACTTC | CASSHLEGETQYF
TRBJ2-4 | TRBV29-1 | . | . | TGCAGCGTTGAGGGACGGAGCCAGAGGATTCAGTACTTC | CSVEGRSQRIQYF
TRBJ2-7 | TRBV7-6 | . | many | TGTGCCAGCAGTCCACAGGGACATACCTACGAGCAGTACTTC | CASSPQGHTYEQYF
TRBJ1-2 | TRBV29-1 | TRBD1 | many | TGCAGCGCGCGGACAGGACCCTTCGCTAACTATGGCTACACCTTC | CSARTGPFANYGYTF
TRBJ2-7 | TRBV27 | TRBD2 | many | TGTGCCAGCAGCCCACTAGCGGGGCCTTCCTACGAGCAGTACTTC | CASSPLAGPSYEQYF
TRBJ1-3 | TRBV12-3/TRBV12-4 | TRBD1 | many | TGTGCCAGCAGTCCTGGGACAGGGTTCCTGAGCTCTGGAAACACCATATATTTT | CASSPGTGFLSSGNTIYF
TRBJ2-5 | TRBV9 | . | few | TGTGCCAGCAGCCCTAGCATTGGGGGACAGACCCAGTACTTC | CASSPSIGGQTQYF
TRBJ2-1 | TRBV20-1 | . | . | TGCAGTGCTAGAGGGGCTAGCGGAAACACAGGGAATGAGCAGTTCTTC | CSARGASGNTGNEQFF
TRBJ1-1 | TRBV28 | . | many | TGTGCCAGCAGTTTGGTGAAAGCTGAAGCTTTCTTT | CASSLVKAEAFF
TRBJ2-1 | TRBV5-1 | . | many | TGCGCCAGCCGGGAGATCAGGGTCAATGAGCAGTTCTTC | CASREIRVNEQFF
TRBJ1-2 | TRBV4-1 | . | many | TGCGCCAGCAGCCCGGGACCTTTTGCTAACTATGGCTACACCTTC | CASSPGPFANYGYTF
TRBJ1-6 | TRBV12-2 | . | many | TGTGCAAGTCGCTTCAGTAATTCACCCCTCCACTTT | CASRFSNSPLHF
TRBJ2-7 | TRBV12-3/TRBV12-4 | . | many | TGTGCCAGCAGTTCCCTATTAAGCCCCGGGACGGAACGCTCCTACGAGCAGTACTTC | CASSSLLSPGTERSYEQYF
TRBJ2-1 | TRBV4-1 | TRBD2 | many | TGCGCCAGCAGCCCCATAATAGGACTAGCCGACAATGAGCAGTTCTTC | CASSPIIGLADNEQFF
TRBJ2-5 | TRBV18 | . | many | TGTGCCAGCTCACCGTCCCAAGAGACCCAGTACTTC | CASSPSQETQYF
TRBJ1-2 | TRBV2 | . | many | TGTGCCAGCACCAGGTTATATGGCTACACCTTC | CASTRLYGYTF
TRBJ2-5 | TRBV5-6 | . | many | TGTGCCAGCAGTTACCAAGAGACCCAGTACTTC | CASSYQETQYF
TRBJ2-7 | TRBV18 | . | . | TGTGCCAGCTCACCCCGGACACAGACCTACGAGCAGTACTTC | CASSPRTQTYEQYF
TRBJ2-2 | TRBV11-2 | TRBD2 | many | TGTGCCAGCAGCCCCGACTCCGGGAGGTTTCACACCGGGGAGCTGTTTTTT | CASSPDSGRFHTGELFF
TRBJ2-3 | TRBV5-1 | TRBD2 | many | TGCGCCAGCAGCTTGGGACTAGCGGCTGACACAGATACGCAGTATTTT | CASSLGLAADTDTQYF
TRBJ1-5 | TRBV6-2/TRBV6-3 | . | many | TGTGCCAGCAGTTACGGCCAGGATCAGCCCCAGCATTTT | CASSYGQDQPQHF
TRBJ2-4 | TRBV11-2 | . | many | TGTGCCAGCAGCGGGTCGGAGGTAGCCAAAAACATTCAGTACTTC | CASSGSEVAKNIQYF
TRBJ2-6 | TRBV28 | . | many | TGTGCCAGCAGTTTACTAGGACAGCTGTCTGGGGCCAACGTCCTGACTTTC | CASSLLGQLSGANVLTF
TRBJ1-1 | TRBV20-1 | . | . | TGCAGTGCTCCTATGGACACGAACACTGAAGCTTTCTTT | CSAPMDTNTEAFF
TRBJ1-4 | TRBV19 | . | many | TGTGCCAGTGGTATTGGACAGATTTCACTGTTTTTT | CASGIGQISLFF
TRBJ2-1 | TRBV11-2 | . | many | TGTGCCAGCAGCTCTCGTCTTGCCACGGCCTTCTACAATGAGCAGTTCTTC | CASSSRLATAFYNEQFF
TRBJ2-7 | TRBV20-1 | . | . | TGCAGTGCTAGTTTGCAGGAGCAGTACTTC | CSASLQEQYF
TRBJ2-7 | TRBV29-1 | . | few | TGCAGCGTTGCGGACGGAGATTACGAGCAGTACTTC | CSVADGDYEQYF